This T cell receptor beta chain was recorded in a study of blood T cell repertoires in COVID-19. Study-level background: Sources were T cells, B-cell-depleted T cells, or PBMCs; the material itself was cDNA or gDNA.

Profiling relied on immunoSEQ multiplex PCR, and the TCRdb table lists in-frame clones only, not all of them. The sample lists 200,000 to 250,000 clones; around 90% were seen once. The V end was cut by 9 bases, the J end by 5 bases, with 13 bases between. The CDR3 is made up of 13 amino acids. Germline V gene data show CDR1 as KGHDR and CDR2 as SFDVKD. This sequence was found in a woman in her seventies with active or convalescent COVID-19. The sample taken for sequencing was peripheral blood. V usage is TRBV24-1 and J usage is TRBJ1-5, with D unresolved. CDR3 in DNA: TGTGCCACCGGCGGCAGTATGCATCAGCCCCAGCATTTT. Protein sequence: CATGGSMHQPQHF.